The entry below describes one TCR beta chain. Antigen: not known. The PCR used 60 Vbeta and 13 Jbeta primers. Data came from immunoSEQ multiplex PCR; TCRdb stores just in-frame clones and leaves some out. Found here are about 240,000 clones, around 81% of them singletons; the top ten hold almost 8%. V was clipped by 6 bases and J by 0 bases, with 10 bases between them. The CDR3 totals 14 residues. Germline V gene sequence: CDR1 SNHLY, CDR2 FYNNEI. This sample stems from a study of cytomegalovirus exposure and HLA in healthy donors. Study conclusions and caveats: In a later analysis, V- and J-gene trimming of beta chains associated with a DCLRE1C missense variant, replicated independently.

The specimen sequenced was PBMCs. This TCR was sampled from a woman aged 55-70 years in good health and CMV-seropositive. The chain carries TRBV2 and TRBJ2-3; tentative D call: TRBD2 (7 bases). The CDR3, as DNA: TGTGCCAGCAGGGGGGGGCCGAGCACAGATACGCAGTATTTT. Residues: CASRGGPSTDTQYF.